The 7 T cell receptor beta chains in this list originate from one sample, sequenced in a study of tumor-infiltrating lymphocytes in primary liver carcinoma. Starting from approximately 0.45 ug of total RNA, TCR beta cDNA was produced with a primer in the constant region. It was through three nested multiplex PCR rounds of slightly modified ARM-PCR that TCR beta libraries arose. Investigators reported that the first two PCR rounds, at around 10 cycles each, used TRBV1-TRBV30 forward primers with a C-beta reverse primer. TCRdb re-derived calls from the multiplex PCR reads in MiXCR, one entry per CDR3 protein. Seen here are approximately 47,000 distinct CDR3 sequences, 70% to 85% observed once, and the top ten hold roughly a quarter. Investigators took RNA and DNA out together from roughly 21-30 mg of unsorted bulk tissue. The source material was liver tumor tissue from sampling region 3. Subset in this sample: tumor region T3, left-lateral pole. Source of these receptors: a middle-aged man with primary liver carcinoma and hepatitis B virus infection.

About this clonotype itself: A read error may produce the germline difference seen at one junction end. The chain carries TRBV4-1 and TRBJ2-7, with 8 bases identical to TRBD1. The CDR3 totals 14 residues. CDR1 MGHRA and CDR2 YSYEKL come from the germline V gene. In DNA form, the CDR3 reads TGCGCCAGTAGCCTCTGCGGACAGGGCCACGAGCAGTACTTC. Amino acid sequence: CASSLCGQGHEQYF.

The J gene is TRBJ2-1, the V gene TRBV4-1; possible D gene TRBD2, 6 bases. Germline V lookup: CDR1 MGHRA, CDR2 YSYEKL. The ends were cut back, 0 bases at V and 8 bases at J, with 14 bases in the middle. The CDR3 spans 15 residues. The CDR3 loop reads CASSQELAQGDEQFF. The CDR3 DNA is TGCGCCAGCAGCCAAGAACTAGCCCAGGGCGATGAGCAGTTCTTC.

V gene TRBV6-6 combines with J gene TRBJ1-2; D gene unclear. The CDR3 is 13 amino acids. CDR1 and CDR2 (germline): MNHNY, SVGAGI (reference sequence). The ends were cut back, 4 bases at V and 8 bases at J, with 14 bases in the middle. The CDR3 nucleotides read TGTGCCAGCAGTTTCATTCTGTTGGAGGGCTACACCTTC. Its translation is CASSFILLEGYTF.

This rearrangement joins TRBV6-6 to TRBJ1-1; D call uncertain. In germline, CDR1 is MNHNY, CDR2 SVGAGI (reference sequence). This CDR3 spans 14 amino acids. Trimming stripped 9 bases from V and 5 bases from J, with 19 bases between. Here the CDR3 DNA reads TGTGCCAGTACCCGACGCCAAGCGGGGACTGAAGCTTTCTTT. This gives the protein CASTRRQAGTEAFF.

This clonotype has more than one count but fewer than ten. At one of its ends the junction is not consistent with the germline gene, which may arise from a read error. The rearrangement uses TRBV29-1 and TRBJ1-1; D ambiguous. The CDR3 sequence is 10 residues long. Germline CDR1 is SQVTM and CDR2 is ANQGSEA. CDR3 amino acids: CSALGTEAFF. CDR3 DNA sequence: TGCAGCGCTCTCGGCACTGAAGCTTTCTTC.

Points on this clonotype: This clone may be a read error of a much larger clone one base away. The chain has TRBV28 and TRBJ2-3; D not certain. The CDR3 spans 14 residues. Trimming removed 7 bases at V and 2 bases at J, with 13 bases between. Germline CDR1 reads MDHEN; CDR2 reads SYDVKM. The CDR3 is CASKVAAFTDTQYF. CDR3 nucleotides: TGTGCCAGCAAGGTGGCGGCTTTCACAGATACGCAGTATTTT.

Remarks on this clonotype: Because the CDR3 is missing its conserved closing phenylalanine or tryptophan, this is likely a read error. The CDR3 loop reads CASSVTGVYDEQFY. CDR3 DNA sequence: TGTGCCAGCAGTGTGACAGGGGTTTACGATGAGCAGTTCTAC. This sequence joins TRBV11-2 and TRBJ2-1; TRBD1 matches at 8 bases. This CDR3 is 14 amino acids long. Germline trimming cut 6 bases from V and 8 bases from J; bases unmatched to any gene: 9. Germline V gene data show CDR1 as SGHAT and CDR2 as FQNNGV.